This entry describes one TCR beta chain. Deletions cut 1 base from V and 6 bases from J, with 15 bases between. Germline V gene data show CDR1 as LNHNV and CDR2 as YYDKDF (reference sequence). The CDR3 extends over 16 amino acids. This specimen belongs to a study of Ad26.COV2.S vaccination and SARS-CoV-2 variants. Clones were sequenced by immunoSEQ multiplex PCR, and TCRdb holds only the in-frame ones, with some missing. This sample carries about 420,000 clones, 88% of them seen once, and the ten largest clones take less than 4.5%. Treatment: some 20 received Ad26.COV2.S at low or high dose, single or two shots; several received placebo; per-sample allocation not given. Day 63 following the first vaccine or placebo injection was when the samples were taken. Cohort 1b enrolled adults aged 18-55 years in Boston.

The sequencing used peripheral blood, collected in a trial of Ad26.COV2.S vaccine versus placebo. V usage is TRBV15 and J usage is TRBJ2-2; the D is unclear. This TCR came from a person between 18 and 59 years old who received the Ad26.COV2.S COVID-19 vaccine or a placebo. The CDR3 nucleotides are TGTGCCACCAGCAGAGTCCCCATTGAAAGGGCCGGGGAGCTGTTTTTT. Its translation: CATSRVPIERAGELFF.